This T cell receptor beta chain was sequenced during a study of Graves' ophthalmopathy and Graves' hyperthyroidism. Transcripts of RNA were the source for amplifying TCR beta CDR3 regions. Investigators did first-round RT-PCR with HTBI primers, then second-round multiplex PCR. TCRdb re-called the multiplex PCR reads through MiXCR, storing one row per CDR3 protein. The data hold more than 150,000 distinct CDR3 sequences, with approximately 38% observed a single time. This CDR3 spans 14 amino acids. The germline CDR1 and CDR2 sequences are MNHNS and SASEGT. Trimming shortened V by 6 bases and J by 1 base, and 12 bases separated the two germline ends.

The material sequenced was peripheral blood. The J gene is TRBJ2-5, the V gene TRBV6-1, with D maybe TRBD1 (6 bases). The TCR sequence derives from a woman aged 40-49 years with Graves' ophthalmopathy. CDR3 residues: CASSWTALQETQYF. The DNA of the CDR3 is TGTGCCAGCAGCTGGACAGCACTCCAAGAGACCCAGTACTTC.